This T cell receptor (beta chain) was sequenced for a study of spatial heterogeneity in lung cancer. General study points: Roughly 6.3% of tumor T cells for alpha chains and less than 15% for beta chains were estimated to be covered. Expanded alpha and beta TCR counts within tumors tracked tumor mutation counts.

This clonotype has ten or more counts. Its antigen is undetermined. Since the library was made to target alpha chains, this beta chain is a stray read and its abundance is not meaningful. Time point noted: sample taken at primary tumor resection. The donors comprised roughly 71 untreated early-stage non-small cell lung cancer patients. Germline V gene data show CDR1 as MDHEN and CDR2 as SYDVKM. Trimming pared 7 bases from V and 5 bases from J, leaving 12 bases between. There are 12 residues in the CDR3. In TCRdb, the 5' RACE reads were re-called with MiXCR into one record per CDR3 protein. The table shows around 16,000 distinct CDR3 sequences, with around 7.1% occurring only once.

This rearrangement joins TRBV28 to TRBJ2-7; perhaps TRBD1 as D (5 bases). This TCR was recovered from a female donor with early-stage non-small cell lung cancer. The input for sequencing was lung tumor tissue, taken at surgery. The DNA for the CDR3 is TGTGCCAGCACCCTCGACAGAGACGAGCAGTACTTC. This translates into CASTLDRDEQYF.